The clone carrying this TCR beta chain appeared a few times. The data belong to a study of human T cells and chemical hapten exposure. Across the whole study: Upper-back patches of 0.01% DPC were read at 6 days.

Each CDR3 protein is one row after TCRdb ran MiXCR on the RACE reads. The sample has just under 40,000 distinct CDR3 sequences, 12% seen once; the top ten hold 2.3%. Sample time point: patch test 3, about 24 weeks after DPC sensitization. Treatment of the sample: therapeutic diphenylcyclopropenone sensitization with weekly scalp DPC. Total RNA extraction was carried out from unfractionated whole blood. This CDR3 contains 14 residues. Trimming shortened V by 5 bases and J by 0 bases, and 7 bases separated the two germline ends. Per germline, CDR1 SGHTA and CDR2 FQGTGA. V usage is TRBV7-3 and J usage is TRBJ2-2; either TRBD1 or TRBD2 may supply D (5 bases each). The source was whole blood, collected in connection with sensitization to the hapten diphenylcyclopropenone (DPC). The receptor comes from a woman aged 35 to 49 with alopecia areata. Some clones in this sample may be carry-over from other donors' samples. The CDR3 DNA follows: TGTGCCAGCAGCCCGGGACCGAACACCGGGGAGCTGTTTTTT. It yields the protein CASSPGPNTGELFF.